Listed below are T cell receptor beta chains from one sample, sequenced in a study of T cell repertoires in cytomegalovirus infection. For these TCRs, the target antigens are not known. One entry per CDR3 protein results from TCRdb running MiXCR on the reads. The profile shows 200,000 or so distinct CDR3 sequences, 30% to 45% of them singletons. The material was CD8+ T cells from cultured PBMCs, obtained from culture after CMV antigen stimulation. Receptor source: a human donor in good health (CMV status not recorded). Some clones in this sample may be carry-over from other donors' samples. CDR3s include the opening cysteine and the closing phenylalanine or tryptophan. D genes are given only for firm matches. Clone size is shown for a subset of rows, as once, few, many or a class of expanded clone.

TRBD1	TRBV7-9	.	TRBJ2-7	TGTGCCAGCAGCTTAGTCCGGACAGGCCAGAACGAGCAGTACTTC	CASSLVRTGQNEQYF
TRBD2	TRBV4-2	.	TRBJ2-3	TGTGCCAGCAGCCAAGATTCCCCGGGAGCGGGAAGTCGGGATACGCAGTATTTT	CASSQDSPGAGSRDTQYF
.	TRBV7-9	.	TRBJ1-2	TGTGCCAGCAGCCAAGAGAAGGTTGGCTACACCTTC	CASSQEKVGYTF
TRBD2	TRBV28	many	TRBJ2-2	TGTGCCAGCAGTTTAGATGAGCGGGAAGCGAACACCGGGGAGCTGTTTTTT	CASSLDEREANTGELFF
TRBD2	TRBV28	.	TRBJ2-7	TGTGCCAGCAGTTTTACCGGGAGGGGCGAGCAGTACTTC	CASSFTGRGEQYF
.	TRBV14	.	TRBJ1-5	TGTGCCAGCAGCCAAGACGGCTATCAGCCCCAGCATTTT	CASSQDGYQPQHF
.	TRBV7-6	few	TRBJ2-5	TGTGCCAGCAGCTTACCAAATCAAGAGACCCAGTACTTC	CASSLPNQETQYF
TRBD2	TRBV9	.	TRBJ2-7	TGTGCCAGCAGCGTAGGTTACGGGACTACGTACGAGCAGTACTTC	CASSVGYGTTYEQYF
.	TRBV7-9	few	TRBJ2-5	TGTGCCAGCAGCTCTCCCGACAGGACGAAGACCCAGTACTTC	CASSSPDRTKTQYF
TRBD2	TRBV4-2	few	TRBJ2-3	TGTGCCAGCAGCCAAGACCTACTAGCGGGGCGCACAGATACGCAGTATTTT	CASSQDLLAGRTDTQYF
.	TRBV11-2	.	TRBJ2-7	TGTGCCAGCAGCTTGTCAAGTTGGGCCCGGCGGGAGCAGTACTTC	CASSLSSWARREQYF
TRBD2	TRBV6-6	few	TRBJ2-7	TGTGCCAGCAGTAGCGGGGGGACCCCCTTGGAGCAGTACTTC	CASSSGGTPLEQYF
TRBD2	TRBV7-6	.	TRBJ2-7	TGTGCCAGCAGCCGACTTACTAGCGGGAGCTACGAGCAGTACTTC	CASSRLTSGSYEQYF
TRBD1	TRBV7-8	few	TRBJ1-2	TGTGCCAGCAGCCACGACAGGGGAATGAATGGCTACACCTTC	CASSHDRGMNGYTF
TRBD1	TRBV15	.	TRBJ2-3	TGTGCCACCAGCAGGTCCGGACAGGGGATGGATACGCAGTATTTT	CATSRSGQGMDTQYF
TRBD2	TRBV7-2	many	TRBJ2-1	TGTGCCAGCAGCCCCACTAAGCGGGAGAAGTCCAATGAGCAGTTCTTC	CASSPTKREKSNEQFF
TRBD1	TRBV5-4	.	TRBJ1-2	TGTGCCAGTGAAGGACAGGGACCCTATGGCTACACCTTC	CASEGQGPYGYTF
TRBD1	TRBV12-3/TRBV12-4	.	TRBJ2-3	TGTGCCAGCACCCCCCCCAGACAGGGGGCAGATACGCAGTATTTT	CASTPPRQGADTQYF
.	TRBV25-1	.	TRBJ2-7	TGTGCCAGCAGTGAATTAGGGGGGACACCGGCAGACGAGCAGTACTTC	CASSELGGTPADEQYF
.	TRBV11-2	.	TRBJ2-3	TGTGCCAGCAGCAGAGAAGGCGGAACAGATACGCAGTATTTT	CASSREGGTDTQYF
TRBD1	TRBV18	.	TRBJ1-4	TGTGCCAGCTCACCAAGCTTGGACAGGGGAGGATTGCCTGAAAAACTGTTTTTT	CASSPSLDRGGLPEKLFF
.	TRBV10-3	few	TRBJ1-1	TGTGCCGCCACAGGTTACATGAACACTGAAGCTTTCTTT	CAATGYMNTEAFF